The 26 T cell receptor beta chains below all came from one sample that was sequenced in a study of T cell changes during pregnancy in multiple sclerosis. Sequencing used immunoSEQ multiplex PCR; TCRdb keeps in-frame clones, though not all of them. Found here are 35,000 to 50,000 clones, roughly 92% of them singletons; the top ten hold roughly 0.7%. The specimen comprised CD4+ T cells from peripheral blood mononuclear cells, sampled in the first trimester of pregnancy. The receptors come from a female donor with multiple sclerosis, enrolled in a pregnancy study.

The chain has TRBV2 and TRBJ2-3, with 9 bases fitting TRBD2. V gave up 7 bases and J gave up 2 bases; unmatched junction bases: 7. CDR3 size: 15 residues. CDR1 is SNHLY, CDR2 FYNNEI, per germline. The CDR3 loop reads CASKLLAGATDTQYF. The CDR3 DNA sequence: TGTGCCAGCAAACTCTTAGCGGGAGCCACAGATACGCAGTATTTT.

This chain links TRBV6-1 with TRBJ1-2; 10 bases agree with TRBD1. This CDR3 comprises 15 residues. Germline-derived CDR1 and CDR2 are MNHNS and SASEGT. The V gene end was trimmed by 4 bases and the J gene end by 5 bases; junction bases not matched to a gene: 7. The CDR3 nucleotides are TGTGCCAGCAGTGGGGGACAGGGGCCGCCGTATGGCTACACCTTC. Its translation: CASSGGQGPPYGYTF.

J is TRBJ1-4 and V is TRBV5-4, with TRBD1 identical over 7 bases. J gave up 3 bases and V 5 bases, and 7 bases lay outside the gene matches. The CDR3 runs to 15 residues. CDR1 is SGHNT and CDR2 is YYREEE in the germline V gene (reference sequence). In nucleotides, the CDR3 is TGTGCCAGCAGTCCGGAGGGGGCGGCTAATGAAAAACTGTTTTTT. It codes for CASSPEGAANEKLFF.

In its sample, this clone was seen a few times. The genes are TRBV5-1 and TRBJ2-3, with D possibly matching TRBD2 (5 bases). Germline loops: CDR1 SGHRS, CDR2 YFSETQ. Trimming removed 0 bases from V and 4 bases from J, with 12 bases in between. The CDR3 is 15 amino acids. CDR3 DNA: TGCGCCAGCAGCTTGGAGGGAGTAGTGCCAGATACGCAGTATTTT. Its translation is CASSLEGVVPDTQYF. Full variable domain (rest looked up from reference TRBV5-1 and TRBJ2-3): KAGVTQTPRYLIKTRGQQVTLSCSPISGHRSVSWYQQTPGQGLQFLFEYFSETQRNKGNFPGRFSGRQFSNSRSEMNVSTLELGDSALYLCASSLEGVVPDTQYFGPGTRLTVL.

The J gene is TRBJ2-1, the V gene TRBV5-4, with 9 bases identical to TRBD2. The germline gives CDR1 SGHNT, CDR2 YYREEE (reference sequence). There are 14 residues in the CDR3. After removal of 5 bases from V and 7 bases from J, the junction contained 7 bases not matched to a gene. This CDR3 is CASSLGLAVNEQFF. The CDR3 DNA reads TGTGCCAGCAGTCTGGGACTAGCTGTTAATGAGCAGTTCTTC.

V is TRBV2 and J is TRBJ2-2; 7 positions agree with TRBD2. The CDR3 is 15 residues long. Germline-derived CDR1 and CDR2 are SNHLY and FYNNEI. The J segment lost 2 bases and the V segment lost 7 bases, leaving 7 bases of the junction unmatched. The CDR3 bases are TGTGCCAGCATTCGTCTAGCGGTTAACACCGGGGAGCTGTTTTTT. Residues: CASIRLAVNTGELFF.

This CDR3 reads CASSLGQGALSNQPQHF. The CDR3 DNA is TGTGCCAGCTCACTTGGACAGGGGGCGCTTAGTAATCAGCCCCAGCATTTT. The rearrangement uses TRBV18 and TRBJ1-5, with 11 bases that match TRBD1. Germline trimming cut 4 bases from V and 4 bases from J; bases unmatched to any gene: 9. The CDR3 runs to 17 residues. CDR1 is KGHSH and CDR2 is LQKENI in the germline V gene.

This chain links TRBV5-1 with TRBJ1-3, with TRBD1 identical over 7 bases. The germline CDR1 and CDR2 sequences are SGHRS and YFSETQ. The length of the CDR3 is 15 residues. With 4 bases clipped from V and 0 bases from J, the junction kept 4 bases outside the gene matches. CDR3 bases: TGCGCCAGCAGCCCGGGACAGAGCTCTGGAAACACCATATATTTT. Its protein product is CASSPGQSSGNTIYF.

J is TRBJ1-4 and V is TRBV9, with 7 bases lining up with TRBD1. Per germline, CDR1 SGDLS and CDR2 YYNGEE. CDR3 size: 18 residues. After removal of 3 bases from V and 0 bases from J, the junction contained 11 bases not matched to a gene. The CDR3 nucleotides read TGTGCCAGCAGCGCGGGGAGGCAGGGGGATGCAACTAATGAAAAACTGTTTTTT. This translates into CASSAGRQGDATNEKLFF.

The rearrangement links TRBV5-1 to TRBJ2-1, with a possible D match to TRBD1 (5 bases). CDR1 and CDR2 (germline): SGHRS, YFSETQ. This CDR3 comprises 14 residues. The V gene lost 2 bases and the J gene lost 5 bases, with 11 bases spanning the gap. CDR3 sequence: CASSLRQIDNEQFF. The CDR3 DNA is TGCGCCAGCAGCTTAAGACAGATCGACAATGAGCAGTTCTTC.

The chain joins TRBV25-1 to TRBJ2-7; 7 nucleotides align to TRBD1. Germline V gene sequence: CDR1 MGHDK, CDR2 SYGVNS. V was clipped by 4 bases and J by 2 bases; unmatched bases: 5. The CDR3 is 14 amino acids. The CDR3 is CASSAGTVAYEQYF. The CDR3 DNA reads as TGTGCCAGCAGTGCCGGGACAGTTGCCTACGAGCAGTACTTC.

The rearrangement uses TRBV6-1 and TRBJ1-4; D gene uncertain. This CDR3 has 15 amino acids. Trimming removed 2 bases from V and 4 bases from J, with 11 bases in between. CDR1 MNHNS and CDR2 SASEGT come from the germline V gene. As DNA, the CDR3 is TGTGCCAGCAGTGAATACGGCGGACTTAATGAAAAACTGTTTTTT. Translation gives CASSEYGGLNEKLFF.

As to this clone: Compared with germline, one end of the junction differs, possibly owing to a read error. This sequence joins TRBV28 and TRBJ2-1; 8 bases fit TRBD1. CDR1 and CDR2 (germline): MDHEN, SYDVKM. CDR3 length: 14 residues. The DNA for the CDR3 is TGTGCCAGCAGTCGGCGGACAGGGCCCTTGGAGCGGTTCTTC. As protein: CASSRRTGPLERFF. Filled out from reference TRBV28 and TRBJ2-1, the complete variable domain reads DVKVTQSSRYLVKRTGEKVFLECVQDMDHENMFWYRQDPGLGLRLIYFSYDVKMKEKGDIPEGYSVSREKKERFSLILESASTNQTSMYLCASSRRTGPLERFFGPGTRLTVL.

The J gene is TRBJ2-3, the V gene TRBV18; tentatively, D is TRBD1 (5 bases). V gave up 3 bases and J gave up 0 bases, with 13 bases separating them. The CDR3 loop spans 16 amino acids. CDR1 and CDR2 (germline): KGHSH, LQKENI. The chain's CDR3 is CASSPPGHISTDTQYF. The CDR3 DNA sequence: TGTGCCAGCTCACCGCCCGGACATATTAGCACAGATACGCAGTATTTT.

The chain employs TRBV23-1 and TRBJ2-3, with D possibly matching TRBD2 (6 bases). Being an ORF, TRBV23-1 has a function that is uncertain. The V end was cut by 2 bases, the J end by 7 bases, with 16 bases between. The CDR3 is 15 amino acids. This chain's CDR3 is CASSQLGLPVNTQYF. The CDR3 DNA is TGCGCCAGCAGTCAACTTGGACTACCGGTAAATACGCAGTATTTT.

This rearrangement joins TRBV2 to TRBJ1-1, with D possibly being TRBD1 (5 bases). V was shortened by 2 bases and J by 4 bases, with 11 bases between the two germline ends. The CDR3 has 14 amino acids. From germline, CDR1 is SNHLY and CDR2 FYNNEI. The CDR3, as DNA: TGTGCCAGCAGTGAAAGGGGAAGGGGCACTGAAGCTTTCTTT. This encodes CASSERGRGTEAFF.

V is TRBV7-8 and J is TRBJ1-1; TRBD1 matches 10 bases. Per the germline V gene, CDR1 is SGHVS and CDR2 is FQNEAQ. The V and J ends lost 1 base and 11 bases, in that order; junction bases with no gene match: 7. The CDR3 covers 14 residues. The CDR3 is CASSLVGQGEGAFF. CDR3 DNA sequence: TGTGCCAGCAGCTTAGTCGGACAGGGGGAAGGTGCTTTCTTT.

The V and J genes are TRBV6-1 and TRBJ2-1; possibly TRBD2 for D (5 bases). The CDR3 consists of 15 residues. Germline lookup yields CDR1 MNHNS and CDR2 SASEGT. Deletions cut 5 bases from V and 1 base from J, with 12 bases between. As DNA, the CDR3 is TGTGCCAGCAGTCAAGAGCGGCCTTCCTACAATGAGCAGTTCTTC. Its protein product is CASSQERPSYNEQFF.

V gene TRBV5-4 combines with J gene TRBJ1-1; 7 bases align to TRBD1. The CDR3 spans 16 residues. Germline CDR1 is SGHNT and CDR2 is YYREEE (reference sequence). The junction had 10 bases not matched to a gene; V was cut back by 0 bases and J by 5 bases. The CDR3 loop is CASSLGATGTGTEAFF. DNA of the CDR3: TGTGCCAGCAGCTTGGGGGCGACAGGGACGGGGACTGAAGCTTTCTTT.

This rearrangement joins TRBV7-2 to TRBJ2-1, with D possibly being TRBD2 (6 bases). The CDR3 has 13 residues. Trimming removed 5 bases from V and 8 bases from J, with 13 bases in between. Germline V CDR1 and CDR2: SGHTA, FQGNSA. This CDR3 is CASSLGTADEQFF. For the CDR3, the DNA is TGTGCCAGCAGCCTCGGGACTGCGGATGAGCAGTTCTTC. Drawing the rest from reference TRBV7-2 and TRBJ2-1, the complete variable domain is GAGVSQSPSNKVTEKGKDVELRCDPISGHTALYWYRQSLGQGLEFLIYFQGNSAPDKSGLPSDRFSAERTGGSVSTLTIQRTQQEDSAVYLCASSLGTADEQFFGPGTRLTVL.

This chain connects TRBV5-1 to TRBJ2-1; 11 bases align to TRBD2. This CDR3 has 16 residues. Trimming at V came to 5 bases and at J to 7 bases, leaving 11 bases not matched to a gene. Looked up from germline, CDR1 is SGHRS and CDR2 is YFSETQ. Written as DNA, the CDR3 is TGCGCCAGCAGGGGGGGGCTAGCGGGAGGCCCGAATGAGCAGTTCTTC. This translates into CASRGGLAGGPNEQFF.

The CDR3 nucleotides are TGTGCCAGCAGCTTATTTTCAGGGCCAAACACTGAAGCTTTCTTT. This gives the protein CASSLFSGPNTEAFF. The J gene is TRBJ1-1, the V gene TRBV5-8; maybe TRBD1 (5 bases). CDR3 length equals 15 residues. Trimming removed 2 bases from V and 2 bases from J, with 13 bases in between. CDR1 and CDR2 (germline): SGHTS, YDEGEE.

The chain carries TRBV7-9 and TRBJ1-1, with D unresolved. Between the trimmed V and J ends, which lost 1 base and 1 base, there was a span of 7 bases. CDR1 is SEHNR and CDR2 is FQNEAQ in the germline V gene (reference sequence). There are 14 residues in the CDR3. The CDR3 loop is CASSLEHRNTEAFF. The CDR3 nucleotides are TGTGCCAGCAGCTTAGAACACCGGAACACTGAAGCTTTCTTT.

The V gene is TRBV4-2, the J gene TRBJ2-5; 10 bases match TRBD1. CDR1 is LGHNA, CDR2 YNFKEQ, per germline. The CDR3 runs to 16 residues. Unmatched junction bases numbered 7, after V lost 1 base and J lost 5 bases. CDR3 sequence: CASSQGRTGGYETQYF. The CDR3 DNA sequence: TGTGCCAGCAGCCAAGGAAGGACAGGGGGGTATGAGACCCAGTACTTC.

The rearrangement joins TRBV28 to TRBJ1-5, with no clear D. The CDR3 is 12 residues long. Germline lookup yields CDR1 MDHEN and CDR2 SYDVKM. Trimming took 3 bases from V and 4 from J, leaving 4 bases between them. Written as DNA, the CDR3 is TGTGCCAGCAGTTTCAATAATCAGCCCCAGCATTTT. Protein sequence: CASSFNNQPQHF.

The chain uses TRBV19 and TRBJ2-2, with D unresolved. CDR3 length: 13 residues. V lost 3 bases to trimming and J lost 5 bases, with 7 bases between them. CDR1 is LNHDA and CDR2 is SQIVND in the germline V gene (reference sequence). In nucleotides, the CDR3 is TGTGCCAGTAGTATTGTGAGAACCGGGGAGCTGTTTTTT. This translates into CASSIVRTGELFF.